This is a list of T cell receptor beta chains from one sample in a study of T cells after yellow fever vaccination. TCRdb re-derived calls from the 5' RACE reads in MiXCR, one entry per CDR3 protein. The sample lists approximately 300,000 distinct CDR3 sequences, about 6.6% occurring once. The source was PBMCs, collected about 49 days after the first yellow fever vaccination. These receptors were taken from a young man who received the YFV17D yellow fever vaccine. CDR3s include the opening cysteine and the closing phenylalanine or tryptophan. The D gene is left open where the match is weak. Only some rows state a clone size, as once, few, many or a class for expanded clones.

TRBJ2-5,TRBV7-2,many,NA,TGTGCCAGCAGCGCAAGAGGACGGACCCAAGAGACCCAGTACTTC,CASSARGRTQETQYF
TRBJ2-1,TRBV6-5,NA,NA,TGTGCCAGCAGTTACTCGGAGGGTGGGTACAATGAGCAGTTCTTC,CASSYSEGGYNEQFF
TRBJ2-7,TRBV12-3/TRBV12-4,few,TRBD1,TGTGCCAGCAGTACCGGACAGGGACGCGAGCAGTACTTC,CASSTGQGREQYF
TRBJ2-1,TRBV20-1,few,NA,TGCAGTGCTGAGCGGATCACTAGCTTTGAGCAGTTCTTC,CSAERITSFEQFF
TRBJ1-6,TRBV7-2,few,TRBD1,TGTGCCAGCAGCCATCAGAGAGGGACAGGGGTTTCACCCCTCCACTTT,CASSHQRGTGVSPLHF
TRBJ2-7,TRBV5-4,few,TRBD1,TGTGCCAGCAGCTGGGACAGGGGGCTTTCCTACGAGCAGTACTTC,CASSWDRGLSYEQYF
TRBJ2-7,TRBV12-3/TRBV12-4,many,NA,TGTGCCAGCAGTGCCAGTAACACTCCCTACGAGCAGTACTTC,CASSASNTPYEQYF
TRBJ1-5,TRBV6-2/TRBV6-3,few,NA,TGTGCCAGCAGCTCGGGCGTTTATAGCAATCAGCCCCAGCATTTT,CASSSGVYSNQPQHF
TRBJ1-5,TRBV12-3/TRBV12-4,few,NA,TGTGCCAGCAGTTTTAAAGGGGATGGAAATCAGCCCCAGCATTTT,CASSFKGDGNQPQHF
TRBJ1-1,TRBV30,NA,NA,TGTGCCTGGAATCAGGGGACTGAAGCTTTCTTT,CAWNQGTEAFF
TRBJ2-7,TRBV5-1,NA,NA,TGCGCCAGCAGCTTGGGGCAGCACTACGAGCAGTACTTC,CASSLGQHYEQYF
TRBJ1-2,TRBV29-1,many,TRBD1,TGCAGCGTCGAGACTATTTACAGGGGGCCCTATGGCTACACCTTC,CSVETIYRGPYGYTF
TRBJ2-3,TRBV12-3/TRBV12-4,few,TRBD1,TGTGCCAGCAGTTTATCGCAGGGGGTACAGTATTTT,CASSLSQGVQYF
TRBJ1-3,TRBV7-2,NA,NA,TGTGCCAGCAGCTCCTACTCTGGAAACACCATATATTTT,CASSSYSGNTIYF
TRBJ2-1,TRBV7-2,NA,NA,TGTGCCAGCAGCTTAGCCGTGTGGGATGAGCAGTTCTTC,CASSLAVWDEQFF
TRBJ2-3,TRBV7-2,NA,NA,TGTGCCAGCAGCTCCCCCGGTCGCCCCACAGATACGCAGTATTTT,CASSSPGRPTDTQYF
TRBJ2-5,TRBV2,once,TRBD1,TGTGCCAGCAGTCTGACAGGGCGCAAGGAGACCCAGTACTTC,CASSLTGRKETQYF
TRBJ1-5,TRBV9,NA,NA,TGTGCCAGCAGCGCGTCAGGGACAAATCAGCCCCAGCATTTT,CASSASGTNQPQHF
TRBJ2-3,TRBV7-6,NA,NA,TGTGCCAGCAGCTTAGTGGTGGGGGGCACAGATACGCAGTATTTT,CASSLVVGGTDTQYF
TRBJ2-5,TRBV5-1,few,NA,TGCGCCAGCACCTTCTTGGGAACCCAAGAGACCCAGTACTTC,CASTFLGTQETQYF
TRBJ2-5,TRBV7-2,few,NA,TGTGCCAGCAGCCCAGGGGGGGCTCAAGAGACCCAGTACTTC,CASSPGGAQETQYF
TRBJ1-1,TRBV7-2,few,NA,TGTGCCAGCAGCTTCAGGGACCCTGAAGCTTTCTTT,CASSFRDPEAFF
TRBJ1-2,TRBV5-5,many,NA,TGTGCCAGCAGCTTGGACCAAGGCGTAGACTATGGCTACACCTTC,CASSLDQGVDYGYTF
TRBJ2-1,TRBV7-3,many,NA,TGTGCCAGCAGCCTACAGGAGTCCTACAATGAGCAGTTCTTC,CASSLQESYNEQFF
TRBJ2-3,TRBV20-1,few,TRBD2,TGCAGTGCTAGAAAGTATTTCTCTAGCGGGGGGGCTCGAGATACGCAGTATTTT,CSARKYFSSGGARDTQYF
TRBJ2-3,TRBV11-1,few,NA,TGTGCCAGCAGCTCGGGGACCCTAAGAGGAGATACGCAGTATTTT,CASSSGTLRGDTQYF
TRBJ2-2,TRBV20-1,NA,NA,TGCAGTGCTAGTAGGGGGGGTAGGAACACCGGGGAGCTGTTTTTT,CSASRGGRNTGELFF
TRBJ2-3,TRBV5-1,once,NA,TGCGCCAGCAGCTTGGGCCGAGCCACAGATACGCAGTATTTT,CASSLGRATDTQYF
TRBJ2-5,TRBV20-1,many,NA,TGCAGTGCCCCATCCCGGGGGGCCACCCAAGAGACCCAGTACTTC,CSAPSRGATQETQYF
TRBJ2-5,TRBV5-6,few,NA,TGTGCCAGCAGCCGGTCGGGGGCCGAGACCCAGTACTTC,CASSRSGAETQYF
TRBJ1-2,TRBV7-9,many,TRBD1,TGTGCCAGCAGCCTCGTACAGGGGGCAGGCGGCTACACCTTC,CASSLVQGAGGYTF
TRBJ2-1,TRBV4-2,many,TRBD2,TGTGCCAGCAGCCAAGGGACTAGCTACAATGAGCAGTTCTTC,CASSQGTSYNEQFF
TRBJ2-5,TRBV9,NA,NA,TGTGCCAGCAGCGTACCACAAGAGACCCAGTACTTC,CASSVPQETQYF
TRBJ2-5,TRBV18,few,NA,TGTGCCACCGCCTCACAGTCGCAAGAGACCCAGTACTTC,CATASQSQETQYF
TRBJ1-5,TRBV4-2,many,NA,TGCGCCAGCAGCCAAGGCGGACAGCCCCAGCATTTT,CASSQGGQPQHF
TRBJ2-7,TRBV7-2,few,NA,TGTGCCAGCAGCCCAAGGTCGGGGGTCTGGTACGAGCAGTACTTC,CASSPRSGVWYEQYF
TRBJ2-3,TRBV12-5,NA,TRBD1,TGTGCTAGTGGTTTTGTGACAGGGGGGCTTGTCGGGGCTGCAGATACGCAGTATTTT,CASGFVTGGLVGAADTQYF
TRBJ1-6,TRBV6-6,NA,NA,TGTGCCAGCAGAGTTGGGGATTCACCCCTCCACTTT,CASRVGDSPLHF
TRBJ2-5,TRBV7-2,NA,NA,TGTGCCAGCAGCTTAGACGGGGGCAGACAAGAGACCCAGTACTTC,CASSLDGGRQETQYF
TRBJ1-2,TRBV6-1,few,NA,TGTGCCAGCAGGAGCCGCCAGGTGGACTATGGCTACACCTTC,CASRSRQVDYGYTF
TRBJ2-6,TRBV12-3/TRBV12-4,many,NA,TGTGCCAGCAGTGCTGGGGCCAACGTCCTGACTTTC,CASSAGANVLTF
TRBJ1-5,TRBV5-1,NA,NA,TGCGCCAGCAGCTTGGAAGGGGGGGATAGCAATCAGCCCCAGCATTTT,CASSLEGGDSNQPQHF
TRBJ2-7,TRBV10-3,NA,NA,TGTGCCATCAGTGAGTGGGGGGCAGGGAACGAGCAGTACTTC,CAISEWGAGNEQYF
TRBJ2-3,TRBV11-2,few,TRBD2,TGTGCCAGCAGCTTAGTTGGGACTAGCGGGGTGTACACAGATACGCAGTATTTT,CASSLVGTSGVYTDTQYF
TRBJ2-1,TRBV9,NA,NA,TGTGCCAGCTCAGACGCTCAGGGGATATCCTACAATGAGCAGTTCTTC,CASSDAQGISYNEQFF
TRBJ2-5,TRBV6-1,NA,NA,TGTGCCAGCTCCCCTCTGCGGGATTTCAAGACCCAGTACTTC,CASSPLRDFKTQYF
TRBJ2-1,TRBV5-1,few,NA,TGCGCCAGCAGCTTGAATTTCGGTGGGTCCTACAATGAGCAGTTCTTC,CASSLNFGGSYNEQFF
TRBJ1-6,TRBV19,few,TRBD1,TGTGCCAGTAGTATAGATCCGGGACAGTGGGATTCACCCCTCCACTTT,CASSIDPGQWDSPLHF
TRBJ1-2,TRBV5-4,NA,NA,TGTGCCAGCAACGCCCGCGGGGCGGCCCTCGGGTATGGCTACACCTTC,CASNARGAALGYGYTF
TRBJ2-7,TRBV3-1,few,NA,TGTGCCAGCAGCCAGCTGGGTCCCTACGAGCAGTACTTC,CASSQLGPYEQYF